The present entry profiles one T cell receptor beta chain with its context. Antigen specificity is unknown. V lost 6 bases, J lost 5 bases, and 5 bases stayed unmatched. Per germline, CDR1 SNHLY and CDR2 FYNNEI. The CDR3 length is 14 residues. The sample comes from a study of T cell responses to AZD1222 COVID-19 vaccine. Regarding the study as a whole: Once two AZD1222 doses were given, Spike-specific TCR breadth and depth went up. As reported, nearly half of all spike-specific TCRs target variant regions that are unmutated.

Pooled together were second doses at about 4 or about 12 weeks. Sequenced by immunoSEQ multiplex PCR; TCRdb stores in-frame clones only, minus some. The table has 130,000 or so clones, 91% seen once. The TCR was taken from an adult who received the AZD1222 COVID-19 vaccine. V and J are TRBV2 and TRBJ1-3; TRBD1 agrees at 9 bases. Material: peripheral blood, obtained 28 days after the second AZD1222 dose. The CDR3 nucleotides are TGTGCCAGCAGACCGGGGACAGGGAGAAACACCATATATTTT. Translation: CASRPGTGRNTIYF. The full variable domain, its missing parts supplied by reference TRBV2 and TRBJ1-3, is EPEVTQTPSHQVTQMGQEVILRCVPISNHLYFYWYRQILGQKVEFLVSFYNNEISEKSEIFDDQFSVERPDGSNFTLKIRSTKLEDSAMYFCASRPGTGRNTIYFGEGSWLTVV.